This TCR beta chain was obtained from a study of blood T cells in healthy people across ages. Study outcomes and limitations: When one million T cells were used, diversity estimates were thought to be underestimates. Among long-lived donors, naive CD4+ cells were more numerous and diversity higher than in aged donors.

For the second PCR, which ran for roughly 7 to 11 cycles, a sample-barcoded 5' primer and a J-beta primer mix were used. The authors tagged each cDNA molecule using a template-switch adaptor with 12 random nucleotides. TCRdb itself ran the 5' RACE reads through MiXCR, one entry per CDR3 protein. The sample includes 850,000 to 950,000 distinct CDR3 sequences, under 30% of them seen just once. The sample holds many counts of this clonotype. Its cognate antigen is unknown. Trimming removed 5 bases at V and 10 bases at J, with 15 bases between. The CDR3 extends over 14 amino acids. Germline loops: CDR1 MNHNY, CDR2 SVGAGI (reference sequence). Researchers isolated at least 7 million PBMCs per sample.

The sequenced material came from blood. The chain joins TRBV6-6 to TRBJ1-6; the D is unclear. The TCR originated in an elderly woman in good health. The DNA for the CDR3 is TGTGCCAGCAGTGGTGATCTGAGTTGGTCACCCCTCCACTTT. Translating gives CASSGDLSWSPLHF.